What follows are 11 T cell receptor beta chains derived from one specimen sequenced in a study of cytomegalovirus exposure and HLA in healthy donors. With 60 Vbeta and 13 Jbeta primers, the PCR was carried out. The data were produced by immunoSEQ multiplex PCR, yet TCRdb's version contains in-frame clones alone and is incomplete. Counted here are under 100,000 clones, 65% to 80% occurring once; the ten biggest clones make up just over 3%. The sequenced sample consisted of PBMCs. These receptors were obtained from a man aged 40-49 years in good health and CMV-seronegative.

The chain combines TRBV13 with TRBJ2-7, with D tentatively TRBD1 (6 bases). Germline-derived CDR1 and CDR2 are PRHDT and FYEKMQ (reference sequence). The V end was cut by 4 bases, the J end by 0 bases, with 10 bases between. This CDR3 is 14 amino acids long. The DNA for the CDR3 is TGTGCCAGCAGCTATGACAGGAGCTCCTACGAGCAGTACTTC. This codes for CASSYDRSSYEQYF.

This chain connects TRBV14 to TRBJ2-7, with 8 bases fitting TRBD1. Germline values: CDR1 SGHDN, CDR2 FVKESK. The trim removed 5 bases at V and 2 bases at J, leaving 5 bases unmatched. The CDR3 length is 14 residues. The CDR3 DNA reads TGTGCCAGCAGCTTCAGGGGGCTCACCTACGAGCAGTACTTC. Residues: CASSFRGLTYEQYF.

V gene TRBV4-1 combines with J gene TRBJ1-4; D is unresolved. From germline, CDR1 is MGHRA and CDR2 YSYEKL. This CDR3 is built from 16 residues. V shed 4 bases and J shed 4 bases, with 16 bases lying between them. CDR3 sequence: CASSRGPQRHNEKLFF. CDR3 DNA: TGCGCCAGCAGCCGAGGCCCCCAACGGCATAATGAAAAACTGTTTTTT.

The chain uses TRBV27 and TRBJ2-7; 10 bases match TRBD2. The V segment lost 5 bases and the J segment 2 bases; nucleotides outside the gene matches: 3. The CDR3 is made up of 14 amino acids. From germline, CDR1 is MNHEY and CDR2 SMNVEV (reference sequence). The CDR3 reads CASSVSGGPYEQYF. The CDR3 coding sequence is TGTGCCAGCAGTGTTAGCGGGGGGCCCTACGAGCAGTACTTC.

About this clone itself: One junction end disagrees with the germline gene, perhaps due to a read error. V and J are TRBV7-9 and TRBJ1-2, with TRBD1 matching 7 bases. This CDR3 has 12 residues. CDR1 is SEHNR and CDR2 is FQNEAQ in the germline V gene (reference sequence). The CDR3 region is CSSSLTGSGYTF. CDR3 nucleotides: TGTTCCAGCAGCTTGACAGGGAGCGGCTACACCTTC.

In nucleotides, the CDR3 is TGCGCCAGCAGGGGGACTAACCCCTACAATGAGCAGTTCTTC. It specifies CASRGTNPYNEQFF. The chain links TRBV4-1 to TRBJ2-1, with 7 bases that match TRBD2. The CDR3 is 14 residues long. V lost 6 bases and J lost 2; bases outside the gene matches: 4. CDR1 MGHRA and CDR2 YSYEKL come from the germline V gene.

J is TRBJ1-2 and V is TRBV10-3; possibly TRBD1 for D (6 bases). This CDR3 is 14 amino acids long. V was cut by 3 bases and J by 5 bases, with 13 bases left in between. Per the germline V gene, CDR1 is ENHRY and CDR2 is SYGVKD. The CDR3 here is CAISDGAGEYGYTF. In nucleotides, the CDR3 is TGTGCCATCAGTGACGGGGCAGGGGAATATGGCTACACCTTC.

The chain has TRBV14 and TRBJ1-1; 8 nucleotides align to TRBD1. This CDR3 comprises 15 residues. The germline V gene has CDR1 SGHDN and CDR2 FVKESK. The ends lost 4 bases at V and 4 bases at J; junction bases unmatched: 8. The CDR3 DNA follows: TGTGCCAGCAGCCTCAGGGGGCCGGAGTCCACTGAAGCTTTCTTT. This codes for CASSLRGPESTEAFF.

The chain uses TRBV4-1 and TRBJ1-5; a weak D match, TRBD1 (6 bases). Trimming left V 4 bases short and J 7 bases short, with 17 bases between. The germline V gene encodes CDR1 MGHRA and CDR2 YSYEKL. This CDR3 comprises 15 residues. CDR3 amino acids: CASSLGSGEGQPQHF. The CDR3 DNA follows: TGCGCCAGCAGCCTCGGGTCAGGGGAAGGACAGCCCCAGCATTTT.

The chain is built from TRBV18 and TRBJ1-2, with 8 bases aligning to TRBD1. Germline CDR1 and CDR2: KGHSH and LQKENI. The CDR3 has 15 amino acids. The V segment lost 4 bases and the J segment 2 bases; nucleotides outside the gene matches: 6. The CDR3 is CASSREGTGNYGYTF. The CDR3 nucleotides are TGTGCCAGCTCACGCGAAGGGACAGGAAACTATGGCTACACCTTC. The full variable domain, with the rest looked up from reference TRBV18 and TRBJ1-2, is NAGVMQNPRHLVRRRGQEARLRCSPMKGHSHVYWYRQLPEEGLKFMVYLQKENIIDESGMPKERFSAEFPKEGPSILRIQQVVRGDSAAYFCASSREGTGNYGYTFGSGTRLTVV.

This clone was seen only a few times. The chain recombines TRBV9 with TRBJ1-2; D is possibly TRBD1 (6 bases). The CDR3 extends over 17 amino acids. Germline CDR1 and CDR2: SGDLS and YYNGEE. Between the trimmed V and J ends, which lost 3 bases and 7 bases, there was a span of 25 bases. The CDR3 nucleotides are TGTGCCAGCAGCGAGTGGGGGGAGGGGGGATCGTCGGGTGGCTACACCTTC. It translates to CASSEWGEGGSSGGYTF.